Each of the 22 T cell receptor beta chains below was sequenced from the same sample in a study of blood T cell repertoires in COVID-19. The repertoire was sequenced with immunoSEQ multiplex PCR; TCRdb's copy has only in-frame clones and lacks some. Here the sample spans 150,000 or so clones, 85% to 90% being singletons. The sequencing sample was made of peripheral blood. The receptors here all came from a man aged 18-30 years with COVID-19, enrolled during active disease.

The CDR3 sequence: CASSLVSPDSTDTQYF. CDR3 coding DNA: TGTGCCAGCAGTTTAGTTAGCCCGGATAGCACAGATACGCAGTATTTT. The chain joins TRBV27 to TRBJ2-3; no definite D call. Trimming removed 2 bases at V and 0 bases at J, with 12 bases between. The CDR3 contains 16 residues. Per germline, CDR1 MNHEY and CDR2 SMNVEV (reference sequence).

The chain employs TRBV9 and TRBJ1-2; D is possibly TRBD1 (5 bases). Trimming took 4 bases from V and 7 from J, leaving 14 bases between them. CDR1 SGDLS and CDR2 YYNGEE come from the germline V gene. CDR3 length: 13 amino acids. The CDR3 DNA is TGTGCCAGCAGCCCTTCAGGCGGGGGTGGCTACACCTTC. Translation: CASSPSGGGGYTF.

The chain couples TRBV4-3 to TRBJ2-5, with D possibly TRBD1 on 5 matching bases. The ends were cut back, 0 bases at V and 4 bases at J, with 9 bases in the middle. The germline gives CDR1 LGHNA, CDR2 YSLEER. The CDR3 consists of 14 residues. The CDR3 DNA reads TGCGCCAGCAGCCAAGATCTAGGGGTAGAGACCCAGTACTTC. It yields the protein CASSQDLGVETQYF.

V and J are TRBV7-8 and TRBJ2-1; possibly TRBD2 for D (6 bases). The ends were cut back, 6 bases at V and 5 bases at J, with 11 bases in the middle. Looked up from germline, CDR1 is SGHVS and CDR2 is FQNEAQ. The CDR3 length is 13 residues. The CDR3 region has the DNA TGTGCCAGCAGTTATAGCGGAAACAATGAGCAGTTCTTC. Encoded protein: CASSYSGNNEQFF.

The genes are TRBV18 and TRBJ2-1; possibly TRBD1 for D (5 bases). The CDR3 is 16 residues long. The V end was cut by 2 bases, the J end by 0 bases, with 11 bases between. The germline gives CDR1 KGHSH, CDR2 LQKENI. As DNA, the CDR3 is TGTGCCAGCTCACCAAGTGGGGCCAGCTCCTACAATGAGCAGTTCTTC. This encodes CASSPSGASSYNEQFF.

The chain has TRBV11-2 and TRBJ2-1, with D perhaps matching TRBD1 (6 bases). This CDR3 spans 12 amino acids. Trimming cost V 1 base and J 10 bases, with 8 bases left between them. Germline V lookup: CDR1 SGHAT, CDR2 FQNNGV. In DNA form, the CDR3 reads TGTGCCAGCAGCTTAGGAAGGGGGGAGCAGTTCTTC. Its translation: CASSLGRGEQFF.

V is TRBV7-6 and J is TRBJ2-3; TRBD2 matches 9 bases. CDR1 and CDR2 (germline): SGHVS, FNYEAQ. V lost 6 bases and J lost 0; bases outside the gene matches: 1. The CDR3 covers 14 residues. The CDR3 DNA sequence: TGTGCCAGCAGGACTAGCGGTAGCACAGATACGCAGTATTTT. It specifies CASRTSGSTDTQYF. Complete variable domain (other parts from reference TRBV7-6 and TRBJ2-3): GAGVSQSPRYKVTKRGQDVALRCDPISGHVSLYWYRQALGQGPEFLTYFNYEAQQDKSGLPNDRFSAERPEGSISTLTIQRTEQRDSAMYRCASRTSGSTDTQYFGPGTRLTVL.

The CDR3 loop reads CASSVRTENGYTF. Written as DNA, the CDR3 is TGCGCCAGCAGCGTACGGACAGAGAACGGCTACACCTTC. V is TRBV5-1 and J is TRBJ1-2, with D perhaps TRBD1 (6 bases). Germline V gene sequence: CDR1 SGHRS, CDR2 YFSETQ. CDR3 length equals 13 residues. Trimming took off 4 bases at V and 8 bases at J, with 15 bases between the two ends.

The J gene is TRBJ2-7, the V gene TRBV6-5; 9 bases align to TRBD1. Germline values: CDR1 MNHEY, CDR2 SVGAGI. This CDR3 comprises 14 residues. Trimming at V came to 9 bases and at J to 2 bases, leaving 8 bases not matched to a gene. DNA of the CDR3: TGTGCCAGTTGCCACAGGGGGCGACCCTACGAGCAGTACTTC. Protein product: CASCHRGRPYEQYF.

The CDR3 sequence is CATSRDVLPGDFQYF. DNA of the CDR3: TGTGCCACCAGCAGAGATGTACTCCCGGGAGACTTTCAGTACTTC. The gene calls are TRBV15 and TRBJ2-7; TRBD2 is a possible D gene (6 bases). The CDR3 has 15 residues. Germline loops: CDR1 LNHNV, CDR2 YYDKDF (reference sequence). V gave up 0 bases and J gave up 10 bases, with 19 bases separating them. Combining the CDR3 with reference TRBV15 and TRBJ2-7 gives the whole variable domain DAMVIQNPRYQVTQFGKPVTLSCSQTLNHNVMYWYQQKSSQAPKLLFHYYDKDFNNEADTPDNFQSRRPNTSFCFLDIRSPGLGDTAMYLCATSRDVLPGDFQYFGPGTRLTVT.

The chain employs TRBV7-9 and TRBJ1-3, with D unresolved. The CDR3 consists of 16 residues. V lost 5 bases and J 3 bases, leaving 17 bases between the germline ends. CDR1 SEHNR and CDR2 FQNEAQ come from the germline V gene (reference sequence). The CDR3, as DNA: TGTGCCAGCAGCCCCACGGAGCGGGGTGGTGGAAACACCATATATTTT. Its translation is CASSPTERGGGNTIYF. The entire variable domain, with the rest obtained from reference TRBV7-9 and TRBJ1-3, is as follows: DTGVSQNPRHKITKRGQNVTFRCDPISEHNRLYWYRQTLGQGPEFLTYFQNEAQLEKSRLLSDRFSAERPKGSFSTLEIQRTEQGDSAMYLCASSPTERGGGNTIYFGEGSWLTVV.

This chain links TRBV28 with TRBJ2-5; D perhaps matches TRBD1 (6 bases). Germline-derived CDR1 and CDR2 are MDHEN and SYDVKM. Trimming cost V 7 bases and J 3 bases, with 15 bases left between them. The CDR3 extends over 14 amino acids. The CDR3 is CASTPFPGEETQYF. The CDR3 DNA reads TGTGCCAGCACCCCCTTCCCAGGGGAAGAGACCCAGTACTTC.

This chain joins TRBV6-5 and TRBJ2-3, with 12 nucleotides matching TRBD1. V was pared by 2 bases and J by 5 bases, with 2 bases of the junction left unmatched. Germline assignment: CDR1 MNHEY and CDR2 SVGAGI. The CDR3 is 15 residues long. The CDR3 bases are TGTGCCAGCAGTTACGGGGACAGGGGGCTAGATACGCAGTATTTT. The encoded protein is CASSYGDRGLDTQYF.

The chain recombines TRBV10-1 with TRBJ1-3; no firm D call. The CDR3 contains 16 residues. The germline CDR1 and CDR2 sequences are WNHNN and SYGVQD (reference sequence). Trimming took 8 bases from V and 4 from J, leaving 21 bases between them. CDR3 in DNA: TGCGCCAGCCCCTCCTCAGCGTGTCATATCGGAAACACCATATATTTT. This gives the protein CASPSSACHIGNTIYF.

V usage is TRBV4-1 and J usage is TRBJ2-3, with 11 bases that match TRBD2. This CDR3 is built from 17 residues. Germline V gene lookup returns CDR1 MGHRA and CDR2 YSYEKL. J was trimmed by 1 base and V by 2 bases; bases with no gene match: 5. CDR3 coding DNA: TGCGCCAGCAGCCAAATACTAGCGGGGGCGGGCACAGATACGCAGTATTTT. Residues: CASSQILAGAGTDTQYF.

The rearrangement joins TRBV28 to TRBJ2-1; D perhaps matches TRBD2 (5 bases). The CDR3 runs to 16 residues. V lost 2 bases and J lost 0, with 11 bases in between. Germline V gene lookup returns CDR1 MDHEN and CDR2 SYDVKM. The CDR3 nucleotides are TGTGCCAGCAGTTTAGGCGGGCTAAGCTCCTACAATGAGCAGTTCTTC. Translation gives CASSLGGLSSYNEQFF.

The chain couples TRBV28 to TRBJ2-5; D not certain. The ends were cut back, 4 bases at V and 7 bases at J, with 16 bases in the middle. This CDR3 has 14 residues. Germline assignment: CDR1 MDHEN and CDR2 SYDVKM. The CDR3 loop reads CASSSSDRSGTQYF. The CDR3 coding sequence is TGTGCCAGCAGTTCTAGTGACCGCTCGGGGACCCAGTACTTC.

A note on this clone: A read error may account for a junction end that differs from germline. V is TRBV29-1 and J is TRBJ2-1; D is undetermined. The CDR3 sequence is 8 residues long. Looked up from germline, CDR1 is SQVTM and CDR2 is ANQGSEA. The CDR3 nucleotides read TGCAGCTCCGGAGAGCATTTCTTC. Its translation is CSSGEHFF.

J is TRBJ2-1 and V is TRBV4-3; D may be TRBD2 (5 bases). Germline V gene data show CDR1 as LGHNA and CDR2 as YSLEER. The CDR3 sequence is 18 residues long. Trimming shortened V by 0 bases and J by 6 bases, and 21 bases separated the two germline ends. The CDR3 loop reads CASSQDYPPVGEFNEQFF. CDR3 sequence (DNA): TGCGCCAGCAGCCAAGATTATCCCCCCGTGGGAGAATTCAATGAGCAGTTCTTC.

The DNA for the CDR3 is TGCAGCGTTGGGAAGAGGCTTGCCCCCACAGATACGCAGTATTTT. It codes for CSVGKRLAPTDTQYF. The chain employs TRBV29-1 and TRBJ2-3; D call uncertain. Trimming cost V 4 bases and J 2 bases, with 16 bases left between them. From germline, CDR1 is SQVTM and CDR2 ANQGSEA. CDR3 length: 15 residues.

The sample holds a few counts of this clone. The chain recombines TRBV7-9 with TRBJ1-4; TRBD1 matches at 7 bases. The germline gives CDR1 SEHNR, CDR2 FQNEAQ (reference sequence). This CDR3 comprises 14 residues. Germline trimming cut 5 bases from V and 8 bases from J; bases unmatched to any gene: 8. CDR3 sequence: CASSPGDSREKLFF. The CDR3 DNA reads TGTGCCAGCAGCCCTGGGGACAGCCGGGAAAAACTGTTTTTT.

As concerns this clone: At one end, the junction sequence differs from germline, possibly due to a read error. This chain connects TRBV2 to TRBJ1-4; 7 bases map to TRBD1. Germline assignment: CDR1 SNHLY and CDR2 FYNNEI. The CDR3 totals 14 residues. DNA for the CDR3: TGTGCCAGCAGTGGTGACAGGGTCAATGAAAAACTGCTTTTT. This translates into CASSGDRVNEKLLF.